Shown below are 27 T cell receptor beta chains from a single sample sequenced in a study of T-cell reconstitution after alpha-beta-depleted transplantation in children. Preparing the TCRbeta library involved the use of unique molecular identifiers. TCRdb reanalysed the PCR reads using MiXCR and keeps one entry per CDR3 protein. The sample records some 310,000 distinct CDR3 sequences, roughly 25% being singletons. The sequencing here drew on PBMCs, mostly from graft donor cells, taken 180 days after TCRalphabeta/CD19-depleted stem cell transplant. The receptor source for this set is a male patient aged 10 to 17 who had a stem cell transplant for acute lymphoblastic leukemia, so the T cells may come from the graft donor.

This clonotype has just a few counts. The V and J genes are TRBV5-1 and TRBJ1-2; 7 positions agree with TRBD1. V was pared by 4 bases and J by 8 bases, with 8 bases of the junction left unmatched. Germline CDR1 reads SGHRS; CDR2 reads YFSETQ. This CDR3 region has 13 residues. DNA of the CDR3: TGCGCCAGCAGCCAGGGGACAGCCGGGGGCTACACCTTC. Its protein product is CASSQGTAGGYTF.

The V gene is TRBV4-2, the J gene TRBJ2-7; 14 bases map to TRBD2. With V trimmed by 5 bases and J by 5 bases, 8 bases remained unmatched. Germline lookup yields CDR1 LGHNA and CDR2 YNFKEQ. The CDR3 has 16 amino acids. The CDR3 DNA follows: TGTGCCAGCAGCTTTCCGGGACTAGCGGGAGCGCACGAGCAGTACTTC. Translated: CASSFPGLAGAHEQYF.

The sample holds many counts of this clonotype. The CDR3 DNA reads TGCAGCGTGATTGGACAACTGAACACTGAAGCTTTCTTT. Its protein is CSVIGQLNTEAFF. The chain uses TRBV29-1 and TRBJ1-1; possibly TRBD1 for D (5 bases). The V end was cut by 6 bases, the J end by 0 bases, with 11 bases between. Germline loops: CDR1 SQVTM, CDR2 ANQGSEA. The CDR3 sequence is 13 residues long.

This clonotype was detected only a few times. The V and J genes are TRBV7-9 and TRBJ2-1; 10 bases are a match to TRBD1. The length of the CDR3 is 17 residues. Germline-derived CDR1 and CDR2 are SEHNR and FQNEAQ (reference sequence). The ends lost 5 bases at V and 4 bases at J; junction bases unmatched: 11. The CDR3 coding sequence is TGTGCCAGCAGCCCCCCTGGTCGGGACAGGGGATACAATGAGCAGTTCTTC. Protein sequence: CASSPPGRDRGYNEQFF.

CDR3 loop: CASSSQWRTDTEAFF. DNA for the CDR3: TGTGCCAGCAGCTCACAGTGGAGGACGGACACTGAAGCTTTCTTT. The gene calls are TRBV7-9 and TRBJ1-1; D gene unclear. With 4 bases removed from V and 3 bases from J, the gap between germline ends came to 15 bases. The CDR3 is 15 residues long. Germline CDR1 reads SEHNR; CDR2 reads FQNEAQ (reference sequence). Using reference TRBV7-9 and TRBJ1-1 for the parts outside the CDR3, the full variable domain is DTGVSQNPRHKITKRGQNVTFRCDPISEHNRLYWYRQTLGQGPEFLTYFQNEAQLEKSRLLSDRFSAERPKGSFSTLEIQRTEQGDSAMYLCASSSQWRTDTEAFFGQGTRLTVV.

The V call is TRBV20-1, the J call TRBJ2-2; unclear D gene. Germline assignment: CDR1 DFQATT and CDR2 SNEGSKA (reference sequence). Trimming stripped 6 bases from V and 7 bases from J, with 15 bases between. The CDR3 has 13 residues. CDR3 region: CSASVFGGGELFF. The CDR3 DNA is TGCAGTGCCTCCGTCTTTGGTGGCGGGGAGCTGTTTTTT.

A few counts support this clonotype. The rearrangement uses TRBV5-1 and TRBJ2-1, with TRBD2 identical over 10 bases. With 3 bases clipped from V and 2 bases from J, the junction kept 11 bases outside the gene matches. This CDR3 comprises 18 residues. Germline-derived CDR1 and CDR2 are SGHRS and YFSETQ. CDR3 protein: CASSWTSGAKAPYNEQFF. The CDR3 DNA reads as TGCGCCAGCAGCTGGACTAGCGGAGCGAAAGCTCCCTACAATGAGCAGTTCTTC.

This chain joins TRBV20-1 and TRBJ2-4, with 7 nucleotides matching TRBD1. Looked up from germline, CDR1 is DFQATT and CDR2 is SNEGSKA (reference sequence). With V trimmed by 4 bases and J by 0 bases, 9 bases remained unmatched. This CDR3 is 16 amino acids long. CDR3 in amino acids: CSAIGQVPLAKNIQYF. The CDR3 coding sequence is TGCAGTGCTATAGGACAGGTCCCATTAGCCAAAAACATTCAGTACTTC.

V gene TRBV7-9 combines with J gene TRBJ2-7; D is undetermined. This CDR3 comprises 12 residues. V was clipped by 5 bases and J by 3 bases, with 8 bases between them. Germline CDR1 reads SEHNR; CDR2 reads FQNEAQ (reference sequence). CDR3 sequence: CASSPIIYEQYF. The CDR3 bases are TGTGCCAGCAGCCCAATCATCTACGAGCAGTACTTC.

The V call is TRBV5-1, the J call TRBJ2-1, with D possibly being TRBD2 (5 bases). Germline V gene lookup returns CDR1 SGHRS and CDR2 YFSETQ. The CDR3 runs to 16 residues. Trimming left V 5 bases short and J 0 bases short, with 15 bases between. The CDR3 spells CASREVAASSYNEQFF. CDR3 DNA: TGCGCCAGCAGGGAGGTCGCGGCTAGCTCCTACAATGAGCAGTTCTTC.

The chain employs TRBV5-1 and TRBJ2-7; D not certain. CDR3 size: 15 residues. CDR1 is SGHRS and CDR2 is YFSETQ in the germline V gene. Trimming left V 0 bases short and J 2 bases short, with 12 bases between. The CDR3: CASSLAWGIAYEQYF. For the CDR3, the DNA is TGCGCCAGCAGCTTGGCCTGGGGAATAGCCTACGAGCAGTACTTC.

The CDR3 coding sequence is TGCAGCGTATGGACTCCTACCTACGAGCAGTACTTC. This sequence encodes CSVWTPTYEQYF. The chain carries TRBV29-1 and TRBJ2-7, with TRBD2 as a possible D gene (5 bases). Germline V gives CDR1 SQVTM, CDR2 ANQGSEA. The CDR3 consists of 12 residues. The ends were cut back, 6 bases at V and 2 bases at J, with 11 bases in the middle.

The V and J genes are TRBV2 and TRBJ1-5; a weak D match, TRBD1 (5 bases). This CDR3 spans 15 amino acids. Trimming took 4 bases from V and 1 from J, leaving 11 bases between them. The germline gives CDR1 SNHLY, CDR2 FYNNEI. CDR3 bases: TGTGCCAGCAGTGCAAACAGGTGGAGCAATCAGCCCCAGCATTTT. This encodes CASSANRWSNQPQHF.

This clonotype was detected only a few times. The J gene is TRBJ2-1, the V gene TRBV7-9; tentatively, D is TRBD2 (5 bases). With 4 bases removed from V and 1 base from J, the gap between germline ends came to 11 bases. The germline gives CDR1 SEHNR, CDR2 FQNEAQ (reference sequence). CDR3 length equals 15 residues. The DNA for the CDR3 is TGTGCCAGCAGCTCGACGGGAAATTCCTACAATGAGCAGTTCTTC. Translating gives CASSSTGNSYNEQFF.

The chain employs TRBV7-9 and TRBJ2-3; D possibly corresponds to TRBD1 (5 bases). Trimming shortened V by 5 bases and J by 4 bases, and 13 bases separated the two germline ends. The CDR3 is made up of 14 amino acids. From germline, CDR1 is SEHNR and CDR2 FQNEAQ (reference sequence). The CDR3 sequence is CASSAELGPDTQYF. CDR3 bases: TGTGCCAGCAGCGCCGAACTGGGGCCAGATACGCAGTATTTT.

CDR3 in DNA: TGTGCCAGCAGTTTATCGGTGGTGAGGCGGGATGAAAAACTGTTTTTT. Its protein is CASSLSVVRRDEKLFF. The chain couples TRBV12-3 or TRBV12-4 to TRBJ1-4, with D unclear. The length of the CDR3 is 16 residues. Trimming left V 2 bases short and J 6 bases short, with 16 bases between.

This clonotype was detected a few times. Here the CDR3 DNA reads TGTGCCATCAGTCGACAGGGAGATTCACCCCTCCACTTT. It yields the protein CAISRQGDSPLHF. The chain combines TRBV10-3 with TRBJ1-6; 7 nucleotides match TRBD1. The CDR3 runs to 13 residues. Germline CDR1 is ENHRY and CDR2 is SYGVKD. After removal of 5 bases from V and 8 bases from J, the junction contained 3 bases not matched to a gene.

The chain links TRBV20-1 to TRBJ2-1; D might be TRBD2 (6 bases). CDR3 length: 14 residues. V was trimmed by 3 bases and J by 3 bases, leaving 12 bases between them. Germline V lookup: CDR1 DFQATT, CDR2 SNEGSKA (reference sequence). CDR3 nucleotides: TGCAGTGCTAGCTACGGGAGCTTCTACAATGAGCAGTTCTTC. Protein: CSASYGSFYNEQFF.

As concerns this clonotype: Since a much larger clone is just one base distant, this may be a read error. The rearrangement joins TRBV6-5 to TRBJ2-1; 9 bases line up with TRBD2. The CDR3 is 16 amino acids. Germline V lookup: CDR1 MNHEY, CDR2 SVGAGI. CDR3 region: CASSFGTSRSYDEQFF. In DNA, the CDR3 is TGTGCCAGCAGTTTTGGGACTAGCAGGTCCTACGATGAGCAGTTCTTC.

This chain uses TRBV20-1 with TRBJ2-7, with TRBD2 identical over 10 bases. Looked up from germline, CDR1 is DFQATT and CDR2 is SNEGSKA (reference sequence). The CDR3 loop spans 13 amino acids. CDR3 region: CMAASGSRGEQYF. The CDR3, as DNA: TGCATGGCGGCTAGCGGGAGTAGGGGCGAGCAGTACTTC.

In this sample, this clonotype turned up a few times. CDR3: CASKTSGRTDTQYF. The CDR3 DNA reads TGCGCCAGCAAGACTAGCGGGAGAACAGATACGCAGTATTTT. This chain links TRBV5-1 with TRBJ2-3, with TRBD2 identical over 12 bases. This CDR3 comprises 14 residues. V lost 6 bases, J lost 3 bases, and 2 bases stayed unmatched. The germline V gene encodes CDR1 SGHRS and CDR2 YFSETQ.

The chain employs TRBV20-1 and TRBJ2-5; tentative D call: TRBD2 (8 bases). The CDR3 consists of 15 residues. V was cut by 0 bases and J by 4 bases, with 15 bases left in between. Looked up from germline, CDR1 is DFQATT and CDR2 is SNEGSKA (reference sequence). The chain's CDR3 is CSARDGGAGGETQYF. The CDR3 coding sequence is TGCAGTGCTAGAGACGGGGGGGCAGGGGGAGAGACCCAGTACTTC.

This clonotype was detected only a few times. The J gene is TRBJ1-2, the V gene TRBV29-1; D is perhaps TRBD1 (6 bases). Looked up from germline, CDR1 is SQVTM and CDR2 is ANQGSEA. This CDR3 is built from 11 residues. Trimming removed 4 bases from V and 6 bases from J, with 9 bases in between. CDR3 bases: TGCAGCGTTGCCCACAGGGATGGCTACACCTTC. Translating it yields CSVAHRDGYTF.

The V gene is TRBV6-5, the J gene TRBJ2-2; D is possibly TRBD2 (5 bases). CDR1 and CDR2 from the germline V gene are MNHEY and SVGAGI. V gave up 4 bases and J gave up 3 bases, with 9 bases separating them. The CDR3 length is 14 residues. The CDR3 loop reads CASSWEYYTGELFF. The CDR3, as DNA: TGTGCCAGCAGTTGGGAGTACTACACCGGGGAGCTGTTTTTT.

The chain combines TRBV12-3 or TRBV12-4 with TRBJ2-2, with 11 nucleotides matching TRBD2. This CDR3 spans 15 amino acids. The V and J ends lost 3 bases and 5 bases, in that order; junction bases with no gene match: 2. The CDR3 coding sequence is TGTGCCAGCAGTTTCCGGACTAGCGGGACCGGGGAGCTGTTTTTT. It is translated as CASSFRTSGTGELFF.

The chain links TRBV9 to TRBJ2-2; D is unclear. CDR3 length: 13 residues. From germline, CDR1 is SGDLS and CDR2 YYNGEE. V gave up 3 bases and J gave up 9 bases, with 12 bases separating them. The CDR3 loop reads CASSADGRRELFF. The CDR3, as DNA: TGTGCCAGCAGCGCGGACGGACGAAGGGAGCTGTTTTTT.

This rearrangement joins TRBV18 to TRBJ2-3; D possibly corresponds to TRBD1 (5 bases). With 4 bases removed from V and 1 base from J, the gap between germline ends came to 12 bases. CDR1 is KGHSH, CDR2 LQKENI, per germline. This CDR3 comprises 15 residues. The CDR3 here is CASSLRVRGTDTQYF. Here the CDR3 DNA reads TGTGCCAGCTCACTCAGGGTTCGAGGCACAGATACGCAGTATTTT.